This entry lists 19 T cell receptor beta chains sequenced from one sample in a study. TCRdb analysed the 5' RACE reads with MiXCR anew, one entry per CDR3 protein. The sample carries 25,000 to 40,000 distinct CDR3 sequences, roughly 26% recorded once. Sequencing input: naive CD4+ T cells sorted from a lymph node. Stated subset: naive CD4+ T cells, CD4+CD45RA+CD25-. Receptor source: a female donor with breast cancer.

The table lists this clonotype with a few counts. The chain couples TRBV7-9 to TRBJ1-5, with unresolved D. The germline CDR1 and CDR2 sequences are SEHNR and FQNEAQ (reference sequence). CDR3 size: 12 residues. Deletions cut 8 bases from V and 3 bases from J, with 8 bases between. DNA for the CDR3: TGTGCCAGCTCCCCAGACAATCAGCCCCAGCATTTT. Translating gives CASSPDNQPQHF.

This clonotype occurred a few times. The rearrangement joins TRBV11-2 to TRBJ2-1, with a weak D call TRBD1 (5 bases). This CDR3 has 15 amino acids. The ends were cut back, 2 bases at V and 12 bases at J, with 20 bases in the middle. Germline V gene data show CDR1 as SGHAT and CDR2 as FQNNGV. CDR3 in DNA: TGTGCCAGCAGCTTAAGGGGCGTTATGCCCCCCTGGCAGTTCTTC. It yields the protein CASSLRGVMPPWQFF.

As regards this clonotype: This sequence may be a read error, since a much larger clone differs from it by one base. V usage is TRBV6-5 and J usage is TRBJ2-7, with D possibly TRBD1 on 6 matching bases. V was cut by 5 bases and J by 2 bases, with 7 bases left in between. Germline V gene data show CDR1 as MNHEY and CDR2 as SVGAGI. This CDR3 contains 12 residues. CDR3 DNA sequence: TGTGCCAGCAGTGGACAGACCTACGAGCAGTACTTC. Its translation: CASSGQTYEQYF.

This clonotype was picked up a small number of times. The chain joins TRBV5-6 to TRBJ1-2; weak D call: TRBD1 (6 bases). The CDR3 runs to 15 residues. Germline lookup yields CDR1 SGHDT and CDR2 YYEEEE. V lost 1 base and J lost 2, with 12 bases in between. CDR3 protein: CASSLSPGANYGYTF. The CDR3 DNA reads TGTGCCAGCAGCTTGTCTCCAGGGGCCAACTATGGCTACACCTTC.

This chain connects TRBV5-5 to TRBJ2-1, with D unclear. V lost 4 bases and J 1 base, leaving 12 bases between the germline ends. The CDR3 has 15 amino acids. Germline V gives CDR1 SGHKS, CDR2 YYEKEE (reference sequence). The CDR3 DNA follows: TGTGCCAGCAGCGTGGACCTTACATCCTACAATGAGCAGTTCTTC. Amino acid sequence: CASSVDLTSYNEQFF.

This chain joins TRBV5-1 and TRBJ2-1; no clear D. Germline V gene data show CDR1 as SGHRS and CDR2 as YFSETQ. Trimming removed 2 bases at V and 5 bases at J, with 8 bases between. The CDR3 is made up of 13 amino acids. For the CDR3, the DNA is TGCGCCAGCAGCTTAATCCGGGACAATGAGCAGTTCTTC. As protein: CASSLIRDNEQFF.

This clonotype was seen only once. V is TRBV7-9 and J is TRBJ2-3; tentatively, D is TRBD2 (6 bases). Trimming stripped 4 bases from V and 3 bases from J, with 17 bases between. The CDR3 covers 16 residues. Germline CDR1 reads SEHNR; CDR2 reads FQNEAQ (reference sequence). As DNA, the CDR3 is TGTGCCAGCAGCTCCTGGTTAGCGGTGGATACAGATACGCAGTATTTT. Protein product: CASSSWLAVDTDTQYF. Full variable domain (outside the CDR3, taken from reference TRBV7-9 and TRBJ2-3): DTGVSQNPRHKITKRGQNVTFRCDPISEHNRLYWYRQTLGQGPEFLTYFQNEAQLEKSRLLSDRFSAERPKGSFSTLEIQRTEQGDSAMYLCASSSWLAVDTDTQYFGPGTRLTVL.

This CDR3 is CSARGSEISYEQYF. For the CDR3, the DNA is TGCAGTGCTCGGGGGAGCGAGATCTCCTACGAGCAGTACTTC. The V gene is TRBV20-1, the J gene TRBJ2-7; D might be TRBD2 (6 bases). Trimming took off 5 bases at V and 0 bases at J, with 14 bases between the two ends. CDR3 size: 14 residues. Germline loops: CDR1 DFQATT, CDR2 SNEGSKA (reference sequence).

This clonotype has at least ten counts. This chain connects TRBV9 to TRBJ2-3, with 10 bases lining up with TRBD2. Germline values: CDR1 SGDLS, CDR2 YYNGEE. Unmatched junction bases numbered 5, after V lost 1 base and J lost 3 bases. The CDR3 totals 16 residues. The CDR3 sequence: CASSVTSSGRTDTQYF. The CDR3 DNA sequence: TGTGCCAGCAGCGTAACCTCTAGCGGGAGAACAGATACGCAGTATTTT.

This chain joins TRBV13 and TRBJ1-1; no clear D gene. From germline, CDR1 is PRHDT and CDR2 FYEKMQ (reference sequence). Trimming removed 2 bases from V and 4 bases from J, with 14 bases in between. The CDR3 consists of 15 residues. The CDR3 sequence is CASSLRELGATEAFF. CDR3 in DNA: TGTGCCAGCAGCTTAAGGGAGCTGGGCGCCACTGAAGCTTTCTTT. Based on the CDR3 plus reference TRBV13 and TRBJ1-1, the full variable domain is AAGVIQSPRHLIKEKRETATLKCYPIPRHDTVYWYQQGPGQDPQFLISFYEKMQSDKGSIPDRFSAQQFSDYHSELNMSSLELGDSALYFCASSLRELGATEAFFGQGTRLTVV.

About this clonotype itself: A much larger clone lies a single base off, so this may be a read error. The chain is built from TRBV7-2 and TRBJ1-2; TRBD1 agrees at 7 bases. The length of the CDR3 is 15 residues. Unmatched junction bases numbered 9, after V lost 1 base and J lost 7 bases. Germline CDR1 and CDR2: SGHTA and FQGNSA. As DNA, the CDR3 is TGTGCCAGCAGCTTAGAGGGGGCTAATCCGGGTGGCTACACCTTC. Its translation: CASSLEGANPGGYTF.

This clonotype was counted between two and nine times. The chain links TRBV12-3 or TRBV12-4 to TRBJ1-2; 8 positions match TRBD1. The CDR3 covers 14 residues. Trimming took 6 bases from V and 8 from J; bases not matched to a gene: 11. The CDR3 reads CASRYTQGAEGYTF. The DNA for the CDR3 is TGTGCCAGCAGATATACTCAGGGGGCGGAGGGCTACACCTTC.

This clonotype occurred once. This chain's CDR3 is CASSSRASTGEKLFF. CDR3 coding DNA: TGTGCCAGCAGCTCGAGGGCCTCGACAGGGGAAAAACTGTTTTTT. The chain is built from TRBV7-2 and TRBJ1-4; 7 nucleotides match TRBD1. CDR1 SGHTA and CDR2 FQGNSA come from the germline V gene. The V segment lost 4 bases and the J segment 8 bases; nucleotides outside the gene matches: 10. The CDR3 has 15 residues.

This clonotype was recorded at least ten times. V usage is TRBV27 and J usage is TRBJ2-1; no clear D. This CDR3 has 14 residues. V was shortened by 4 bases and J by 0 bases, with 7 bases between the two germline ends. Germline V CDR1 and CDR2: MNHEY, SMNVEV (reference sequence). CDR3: CASSSASSYNEQFF. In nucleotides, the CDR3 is TGTGCCAGCAGTTCAGCGAGCTCCTACAATGAGCAGTTCTTC.

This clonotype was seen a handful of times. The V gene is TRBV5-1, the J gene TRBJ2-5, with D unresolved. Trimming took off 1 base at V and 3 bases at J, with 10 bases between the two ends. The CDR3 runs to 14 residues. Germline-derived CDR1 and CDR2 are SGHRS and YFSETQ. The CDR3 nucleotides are TGCGCCAGCAGCTTGCCTCAGGTAGAAGAGACCCAGTACTTC. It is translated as CASSLPQVEETQYF.

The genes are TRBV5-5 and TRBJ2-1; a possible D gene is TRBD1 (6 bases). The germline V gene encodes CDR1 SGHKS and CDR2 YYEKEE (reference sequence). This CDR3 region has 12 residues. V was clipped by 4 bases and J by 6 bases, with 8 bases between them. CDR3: CASSEQGNEQFF. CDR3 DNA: TGTGCCAGCAGCGAACAGGGCAATGAGCAGTTCTTC.

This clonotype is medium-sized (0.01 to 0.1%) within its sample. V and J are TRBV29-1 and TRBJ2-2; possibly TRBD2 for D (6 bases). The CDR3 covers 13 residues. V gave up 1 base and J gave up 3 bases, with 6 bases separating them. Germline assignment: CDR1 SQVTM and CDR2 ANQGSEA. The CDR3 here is CSVEGGDTGELFF. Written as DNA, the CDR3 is TGCAGCGTTGAAGGGGGGGACACCGGGGAGCTGTTTTTT.

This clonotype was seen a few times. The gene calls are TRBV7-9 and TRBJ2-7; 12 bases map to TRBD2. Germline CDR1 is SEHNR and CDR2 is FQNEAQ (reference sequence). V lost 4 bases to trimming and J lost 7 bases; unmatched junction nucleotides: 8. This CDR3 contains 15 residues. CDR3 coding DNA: TGTGCCAGCAGCTCTTCGACTAGCGGGAGTTATGAGCAGTACTTC. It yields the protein CASSSSTSGSYEQYF.

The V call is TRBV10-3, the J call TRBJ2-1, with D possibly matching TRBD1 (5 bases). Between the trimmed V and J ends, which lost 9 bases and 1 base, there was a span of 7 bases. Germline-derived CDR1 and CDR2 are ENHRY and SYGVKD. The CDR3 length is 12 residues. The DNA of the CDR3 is TGTGCCATAAAGGGGTCCTACAATGAGCAGTTCTTC. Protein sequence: CAIKGSYNEQFF.